This T cell receptor beta chain was profiled in a study of T cell repertoires and HLA-DP antigens. The study's findings and limits: The CD4+ repertoire was not split into naive and memory.

Unmatched junction bases numbered 6, after V lost 3 bases and J lost 6 bases. CDR3 length: 15 amino acids. Germline CDR1 SNHLY, CDR2 FYNNEI. Repertoires were generated with immunoSEQ multiplex PCR, while TCRdb's copy carries only in-frame clones and drops some. Here the sample spans approximately 100,000 clones, approximately 86% being singletons. On this clone: Its antigen is still unknown.

This sequence was found in a man over 45 in good health and CMV-seronegative. The sequenced material came from CD4+ T cells from PBMCs. The rearrangement uses TRBV2 and TRBJ2-4; 9 nucleotides agree with TRBD1. The CDR3 DNA follows: TGTGCCAGCAGTGAGGGACAGGGAAGGCGAAACATTCAGTACTTC. It translates to CASSEGQGRRNIQYF.